Included here is one T cell receptor (delta chain) sequence, with context. This clone was found a few times. There is no known antigen for this receptor. This may be a read error, as it is one base from a much larger clone. The same CDR3 also results from other DNA sequences found in this sample. These data belong to a study of fetal and pediatric gammadelta thymocytes (dated by TCRdb to about 2022). Describing the broader study: To strengthen a single-cell study of gammadelta thymocyte development, the researchers used bulk gammadelta thymocyte repertoires that mixed previously published data with newly generated, unpublished data. The bulk gammadelta thymocyte repertoire set covered around 10 subjects in total, 3 fetal thymus donors and 7 pediatric thymus donors. Bulk gammadelta thymocyte repertoires combined previously published data (refs 27,28) with unpublished data. Bulk TCR repertoire data were included to raise the number of subjects and reinforce the CDR3 publicity analysis. The study at large found these results: Compared with post-natal repertoires, fetal gammadelta thymocyte repertoires were previously reported to be enriched for TRDV2, TRGV8 and TRGV9 usage, low N additions and public CDR3s.

These reads were obtained on an Illumina MiSeq. The source study handled its data this way. For publicity analysis, the Vgamma9Vdelta2 and nonVgamma9Vdelta2 bulk CDR3 files were merged for each subject into one combined repertoire per subject. CDR3 publicity was scored from 0 to 19 by checking each amino acid sequence across 9 single-cell datasets and 9 to 10 bulk repertoires, using base R and dplyr. With CATT, TCRdb called clones again from the public reads; duplicate DNA rows were later joined. The V and J calls were not made by the authors but by TCRdb's processing. Here the sample has around 1,200 delta-chain clones; just over 35% occur a single time. Roughly 7% of the sample lies in the top ten. Deletion took 4 bases off V and 7 bases off J, with a span of 13 bases between the germline ends. The CDR3 starts with the cysteine, ends with the phenylalanine, and has 13 residues. Left in the record is the CDR3 DNA by itself, 39 bases read in frame from the first base. The CDR1 and CDR2 encoded by the germline V gene are TSWWSYY and QGS.

Thymocytes were stained with Zombie NIR viability dye and antibodies against CD3 (UCHT1), TCRgammadelta (11F2), TCRVgamma9 (IMMU360) and TCRVdelta2 (IMMU389). From human fetal and pediatric thymuses, sorted Vgamma9Vdelta2 and nonVgamma9Vdelta2 gammadelta thymocytes were used to generate bulk TRD and TRG CDR3 repertoires separately. Pediatric thymus tissue was obtained in Belgium from children undergoing cardiac surgery. Pediatric thymus donors in the study were aged between roughly 1 and 12 years. As previously described, thymic cell suspensions were prepared from both fetal and post-natal thymuses. NonVgamma9Vdelta2 thymocytes were sorted as CD3+ gammadeltaTCR+ cells lacking the Vgamma9+Vdelta2+ phenotype. A FACS Aria III cell sorter (BD Biosciences) was used for cell sorting.

The V and J segments used are TRDV1 and TRDJ1; TRDD2 might be the D gene, on 6 matching bases. The sequence came from a child who underwent cardiac surgery and was recorded as healthy. Sequencing input: non-Vgamma9Vdelta2 gamma-delta T cells from the thymus. According to the study, the label for this sample's cell subset or site signals: CD3+gammadeltaTCR+ thymocytes not co-expressing Vgamma9 and Vdelta2. CDR3 loop: CALGGRPSPKLIF. The nucleotide sequence is TGTGCTCTTGGGGGACGACCTTCCCCTAAACTCATCTTT.